The 15 T cell receptor beta chains listed next were all sequenced from one sample in a study of T-cell memory formation after mild COVID-19. MiXCR, applied by TCRdb to the 5' RACE reads, yields one record per CDR3 protein. The sample lists about 320,000 distinct CDR3 sequences; approximately 15% were seen once. Sequenced input: PBMCs or a T cell subset sorted from them (not recorded which). These receptors were obtained from a man aged 18-30 years who had mild COVID-19 (a few samples of this study predate the infection). Cell type and time point are not known.

The chain combines TRBV4-2 with TRBJ2-1; the match to TRBD2 covers 10 bases. The germline CDR1 and CDR2 sequences are LGHNA and YNFKEQ. The CDR3 is made up of 17 amino acids. The V and J ends lost 1 base and 2 bases, in that order; junction bases with no gene match: 5. CDR3: CASSQGLSGGAYNEQFF. CDR3 bases: TGTGCCAGCAGCCAAGGGTTGAGCGGGGGGGCCTACAATGAGCAGTTCTTC.

Only a few counts were recorded for this clonotype. The chain carries TRBV6-2 or TRBV6-3 and TRBJ1-4; possible D gene TRBD1, 5 bases. Trimming left V 5 bases short and J 0 bases short, with 13 bases between. Germline-derived CDR1 and CDR2 are MNHEY and SVGEGT. The CDR3 length is 16 residues. CDR3 in amino acids: CASSDAGHATNEKLFF. The CDR3 DNA reads as TGTGCCAGCAGTGACGCCGGACACGCAACTAATGAAAAACTGTTTTTT.

This clonotype has only a few counts. The rearrangement links TRBV7-2 to TRBJ2-3; D possibly corresponds to TRBD2 (5 bases). The V gene lost 5 bases and the J gene lost 7 bases, with 13 bases spanning the gap. The CDR3 spans 13 residues. Per germline, CDR1 SGHTA and CDR2 FQGNSA. DNA of the CDR3: TGTGCCAGCAGCCCAAGTACCGGGAATACGCAGTATTTT. It specifies CASSPSTGNTQYF.

The J gene is TRBJ2-5, the V gene TRBV19; TRBD2 agrees at 12 bases. V gave up 6 bases and J gave up 0 bases; unmatched junction bases: 8. The CDR3 extends over 17 amino acids. The germline V gene encodes CDR1 LNHDA and CDR2 SQIVND (reference sequence). CDR3 nucleotide sequence: TGTGCCAGTAGGCGACTAGCGGGGGAGGAGTACCAAGAGACCCAGTACTTC. It yields the protein CASRRLAGEEYQETQYF.

The chain is built from TRBV6-6 and TRBJ1-6; a possible D gene is TRBD1 (5 bases). Germline assignment: CDR1 MNHNY and CDR2 SVGAGI (reference sequence). Trimming pared 8 bases from V and 5 bases from J, leaving 10 bases between. This CDR3 region has 13 residues. In DNA form, the CDR3 reads TGTGCCAGCGGCCGCAGGGATAATTCACCCCTCCACTTT. Amino acids: CASGRRDNSPLHF.

The rearrangement joins TRBV4-3 to TRBJ2-2, with TRBD1 identical over 9 bases. Germline trimming cut 0 bases from V and 6 bases from J; bases unmatched to any gene: 11. CDR3 size: 18 residues. CDR1 is LGHNA and CDR2 is YSLEER in the germline V gene. The CDR3 sequence is CASSQEAGGTGSPGELFF. In nucleotides, the CDR3 is TGCGCCAGCAGCCAAGAGGCCGGTGGGACAGGGAGCCCCGGGGAGCTGTTTTTT.

This clonotype showed up just a few times. The J gene is TRBJ2-7, the V gene TRBV4-3; D tentatively fits TRBD1 or TRBD2 (5 bases each). The CDR3 has 14 amino acids. Looked up from germline, CDR1 is LGHNA and CDR2 is YSLEER. The V gene lost 2 bases and the J gene lost 2 bases, with 10 bases spanning the gap. Here the CDR3 DNA reads TGCGCCAGCAGCCAAATCCTGGGACCCTACGAGCAGTACTTC. Translation gives CASSQILGPYEQYF.

The chain employs TRBV5-1 and TRBJ2-3, with D perhaps matching TRBD2 (6 bases). Per the germline V gene, CDR1 is SGHRS and CDR2 is YFSETQ. V was clipped by 5 bases and J by 2 bases, with 15 bases between them. The CDR3 has 15 residues. In nucleotides, the CDR3 is TGCGCCAGCAGTTCTTTCGGCGGGAACACAGATACGCAGTATTTT. It is translated as CASSSFGGNTDTQYF.

The chain uses TRBV7-2 and TRBJ2-2; TRBD2 aligns across 7 bases. There are 13 residues in the CDR3. Trimming cost V 6 bases and J 7 bases; bases outside gene matches: 5. Germline V CDR1 and CDR2: SGHTA, FQGNSA. The CDR3 nucleotides read TGTGCCAGCAGTACTAGCGTCGGCGGGGAGCTGTTTTTT. It is translated as CASSTSVGGELFF.

The chain has TRBV4-3 and TRBJ1-5, with D hard to call. Germline CDR1 reads LGHNA; CDR2 reads YSLEER. This CDR3 has 13 residues. With 0 bases removed from V and 6 bases from J, the gap between germline ends came to 6 bases. CDR3 DNA: TGCGCCAGCAGCCAAGATTCCGGTCAGCCCCAGCATTTT. It yields the protein CASSQDSGQPQHF.

V usage is TRBV11-2 and J usage is TRBJ2-3, with TRBD2 matching over 13 bases. The V segment lost 7 bases and the J segment 2 bases; nucleotides outside the gene matches: 12. Germline values: CDR1 SGHAT, CDR2 FQNNGV. The CDR3 covers 18 residues. CDR3 in DNA: TGTGCCAGCATCCCCGGGGGACTAGCGGGGTCCTACACAGATACGCAGTATTTT. It yields the protein CASIPGGLAGSYTDTQYF.

V usage is TRBV20-1 and J usage is TRBJ2-6, with 7 bases aligning to TRBD1. The V segment lost 3 bases and the J segment 2 bases; nucleotides outside the gene matches: 4. CDR1 and CDR2 from the germline V gene are DFQATT and SNEGSKA (reference sequence). CDR3 length: 15 residues. In DNA form, the CDR3 reads TGCAGTGCTAGTGTTACAGGGGCTGGGGCCAACGTCCTGACTTTC. It yields the protein CSASVTGAGANVLTF.

The gene calls are TRBV11-2 and TRBJ2-7; TRBD2 might be the D (6 bases). The V gene's germline CDR1 is SGHAT and CDR2 FQNNGV. The CDR3 contains 12 residues. V shed 8 bases and J shed 4 bases, with 12 bases lying between them. The CDR3: CASGRDLYEQYV. Here the CDR3 DNA reads TGTGCCAGCGGGCGGGACCTTTACGAGCAGTACGTC.

The chain employs TRBV7-9 and TRBJ2-1; maybe TRBD2 (6 bases). V lost 5 bases, J lost 10 bases, and 21 bases lay in between. The CDR3 is 15 amino acids. Germline loops: CDR1 SEHNR, CDR2 FQNEAQ (reference sequence). The CDR3 DNA is TGTGCCAGCAGCCCCCCCGGGGCGGGATTGGGCGAGCAGTTCTTC. This translates into CASSPPGAGLGEQFF.

This clonotype has a handful of counts. The chain combines TRBV20-1 with TRBJ1-6, with D tentatively TRBD1 (5 bases). From germline, CDR1 is DFQATT and CDR2 SNEGSKA (reference sequence). The ends were cut back, 5 bases at V and 6 bases at J, with 11 bases in the middle. The CDR3 is made up of 13 amino acids. CDR3 nucleotides: TGCAGTGCTCCTAGGGGATCTAATTCACCCCTCCACTTT. It is translated as CSAPRGSNSPLHF.